Following are 13 T cell receptor beta chains from one sample sequenced in a study of T cells in Graves' hyperthyroidism and ophthalmopathy. Using RNA transcripts as the source, TCR beta CDR3 regions were amplified. A first-round RT-PCR of the TCR CDR3 used the HTBI primer set. TCRdb reprocessed the multiplex PCR reads via MiXCR and lists one record per CDR3 protein. The data show approximately 400,000 distinct CDR3 sequences, over 11% seen once. What was sequenced was blood. These receptors came from a woman aged 60 to 75 with Graves' hyperthyroidism.

This clonotype was recorded a few times. This chain links TRBV15 with TRBJ2-5; 9 bases align to TRBD2. Germline CDR1 and CDR2: LNHNV and YYDKDF (reference sequence). The CDR3 consists of 13 residues. Germline trimming cut 8 bases from V and 4 bases from J; bases unmatched to any gene: 5. CDR3 amino acids: CATGWREGETQYF. The CDR3 region has the DNA TGTGCCACCGGTTGGCGGGAGGGAGAGACCCAGTACTTC.

The table lists this clonotype with many counts. This rearrangement joins TRBV20-1 to TRBJ2-7; no definite D call. V dropped 2 bases and J dropped 6 bases, with 14 bases sitting between them. Germline V gene lookup returns CDR1 DFQATT and CDR2 SNEGSKA (reference sequence). This CDR3 region has 13 residues. The CDR3: CSARQQPLGEQYF. For the CDR3, the DNA is TGCAGTGCTAGACAGCAACCTCTTGGCGAGCAGTACTTC.

This clonotype was counted between two and nine times. A read error is likely, as this CDR3 ends without the conserved phenylalanine or tryptophan. This chain links TRBV11-2 with TRBJ2-1; 13 bases are a match to TRBD2. The CDR3 sequence is 16 residues long. Trimming took 5 bases from V and 4 from J; bases not matched to a gene: 5. Germline CDR1 is SGHAT and CDR2 is FQNNGV. CDR3 loop: CASSTGTSGEYNEQFS. The DNA for the CDR3 is TGTGCCAGCAGCACGGGGACTAGCGGGGAATACAATGAGCAGTTCTCC.

This clonotype has a count of ten or more. This chain connects TRBV18 to TRBJ2-1, with 12 bases identical to TRBD2. Germline V CDR1 and CDR2: KGHSH, LQKENI. V lost 2 bases to trimming and J lost 9 bases; unmatched junction nucleotides: 2. This CDR3 region has 14 residues. CDR3 in amino acids: CASSPSSGRGEQFF. The DNA of the CDR3 is TGTGCCAGCTCACCATCTAGCGGGAGGGGTGAGCAGTTCTTC.

This clonotype was seen repeatedly, ten times or more. This chain joins TRBV12-3 or TRBV12-4 and TRBJ1-1, with D possibly TRBD1 on 6 matching bases. The CDR3 consists of 15 residues. Trimming left V 7 bases short and J 0 bases short, with 15 bases between. CDR3 protein: CASNQDRPLNTEAFF. CDR3 DNA: TGTGCCAGCAATCAAGACAGGCCCCTGAACACTGAAGCTTTCTTT.

This clonotype was seen at least ten times. This chain uses TRBV2 with TRBJ2-5, with 8 nucleotides matching TRBD2. The J segment lost 0 bases and the V segment lost 6 bases, leaving 3 bases of the junction unmatched. This CDR3 spans 14 amino acids. In germline, CDR1 is SNHLY, CDR2 FYNNEI. The CDR3 coding sequence is TGTGCCAGCAGACTAGCGGCAAACCAAGAGACCCAGTACTTC. Residues: CASRLAANQETQYF.

This clonotype was observed a few times. This rearrangement joins TRBV19 to TRBJ1-1; D gene uncertain. Germline V gene lookup returns CDR1 LNHDA and CDR2 SQIVND (reference sequence). The CDR3 loop spans 14 amino acids. Trimming cost V 2 bases and J 6 bases, with 13 bases left between them. The CDR3 DNA sequence: TGTGCCAGTAGTATATCGGGGAGGAGGGCTGAAGCTTTCTTT. Protein product: CASSISGRRAEAFF.

Notes on this clonotype: The junction departs from the called germline gene at one end, perhaps through a read error. The rearrangement joins TRBV6-5 to TRBJ2-2, with D maybe TRBD2 (6 bases). The germline V gene encodes CDR1 MNHEY and CDR2 SVGAGI. The CDR3 covers 14 residues. CDR3 sequence: CASSYRLDAGEPFF. In nucleotides, the CDR3 is TGTGCCAGCAGTTACCGACTAGACGCCGGGGAGCCGTTTTTT.

This clonotype was detected many times. CDR3 coding DNA: TGTGCCAGCACGCCTAGCGGGAGATTAGATACGCAGTATTTT. It encodes CASTPSGRLDTQYF. The chain links TRBV28 to TRBJ2-3; TRBD2 aligns across 10 bases. V was clipped by 7 bases and J by 5 bases; unmatched bases: 6. Germline V gene sequence: CDR1 MDHEN, CDR2 SYDVKM. There are 14 residues in the CDR3. Full variable domain (rest looked up from reference TRBV28 and TRBJ2-3): DVKVTQSSRYLVKRTGEKVFLECVQDMDHENMFWYRQDPGLGLRLIYFSYDVKMKEKGDIPEGYSVSREKKERFSLILESASTNQTSMYLCASTPSGRLDTQYFGPGTRLTVL.

Many counts were recorded for this clonotype. V and J are TRBV7-9 and TRBJ1-1; tentative D call: TRBD1 (5 bases). Trimming took 4 bases from V and 1 from J, leaving 7 bases between them. This CDR3 contains 13 residues. Per germline, CDR1 SEHNR and CDR2 FQNEAQ (reference sequence). The CDR3 DNA sequence: TGTGCCAGCAGCTCACAGGCGAACACTGAAGCTTTCTTT. Its protein is CASSSQANTEAFF.

The CDR3 sequence: CASSSSPPELFF. The DNA of the CDR3 is TGTGCCAGCAGTTCGTCTCCCCCGGAGCTGTTTTTT. The V and J genes are TRBV6-5 and TRBJ2-2; D gene uncertain. The germline V gene has CDR1 MNHEY and CDR2 SVGAGI. Trimming stripped 4 bases from V and 10 bases from J, with 10 bases between. CDR3 length: 12 residues.

Only a few counts were recorded for this clonotype. This sequence joins TRBV6-1 and TRBJ1-4, with D hard to call. Germline V CDR1 and CDR2: MNHNS, SASEGT. V lost 7 bases to trimming and J lost 4 bases, with 19 bases between them. The CDR3 length is 16 residues. As DNA, the CDR3 is TGTGCCAGCACCTACCGGTTTTCAGGTCTTAATGAAAAACTGTTTTTT. Protein sequence: CASTYRFSGLNEKLFF.

This clonotype was recorded many times. This chain uses TRBV20-1 with TRBJ2-5; D is possibly TRBD2 (5 bases). The germline V gene encodes CDR1 DFQATT and CDR2 SNEGSKA (reference sequence). Trimming took 3 bases from V and 3 from J, leaving 8 bases between them. The CDR3 has 12 amino acids. The CDR3 nucleotides read TGCAGTGCTAGTAATAGCGAAGAGACCCAGTACTTC. Translating gives CSASNSEETQYF.